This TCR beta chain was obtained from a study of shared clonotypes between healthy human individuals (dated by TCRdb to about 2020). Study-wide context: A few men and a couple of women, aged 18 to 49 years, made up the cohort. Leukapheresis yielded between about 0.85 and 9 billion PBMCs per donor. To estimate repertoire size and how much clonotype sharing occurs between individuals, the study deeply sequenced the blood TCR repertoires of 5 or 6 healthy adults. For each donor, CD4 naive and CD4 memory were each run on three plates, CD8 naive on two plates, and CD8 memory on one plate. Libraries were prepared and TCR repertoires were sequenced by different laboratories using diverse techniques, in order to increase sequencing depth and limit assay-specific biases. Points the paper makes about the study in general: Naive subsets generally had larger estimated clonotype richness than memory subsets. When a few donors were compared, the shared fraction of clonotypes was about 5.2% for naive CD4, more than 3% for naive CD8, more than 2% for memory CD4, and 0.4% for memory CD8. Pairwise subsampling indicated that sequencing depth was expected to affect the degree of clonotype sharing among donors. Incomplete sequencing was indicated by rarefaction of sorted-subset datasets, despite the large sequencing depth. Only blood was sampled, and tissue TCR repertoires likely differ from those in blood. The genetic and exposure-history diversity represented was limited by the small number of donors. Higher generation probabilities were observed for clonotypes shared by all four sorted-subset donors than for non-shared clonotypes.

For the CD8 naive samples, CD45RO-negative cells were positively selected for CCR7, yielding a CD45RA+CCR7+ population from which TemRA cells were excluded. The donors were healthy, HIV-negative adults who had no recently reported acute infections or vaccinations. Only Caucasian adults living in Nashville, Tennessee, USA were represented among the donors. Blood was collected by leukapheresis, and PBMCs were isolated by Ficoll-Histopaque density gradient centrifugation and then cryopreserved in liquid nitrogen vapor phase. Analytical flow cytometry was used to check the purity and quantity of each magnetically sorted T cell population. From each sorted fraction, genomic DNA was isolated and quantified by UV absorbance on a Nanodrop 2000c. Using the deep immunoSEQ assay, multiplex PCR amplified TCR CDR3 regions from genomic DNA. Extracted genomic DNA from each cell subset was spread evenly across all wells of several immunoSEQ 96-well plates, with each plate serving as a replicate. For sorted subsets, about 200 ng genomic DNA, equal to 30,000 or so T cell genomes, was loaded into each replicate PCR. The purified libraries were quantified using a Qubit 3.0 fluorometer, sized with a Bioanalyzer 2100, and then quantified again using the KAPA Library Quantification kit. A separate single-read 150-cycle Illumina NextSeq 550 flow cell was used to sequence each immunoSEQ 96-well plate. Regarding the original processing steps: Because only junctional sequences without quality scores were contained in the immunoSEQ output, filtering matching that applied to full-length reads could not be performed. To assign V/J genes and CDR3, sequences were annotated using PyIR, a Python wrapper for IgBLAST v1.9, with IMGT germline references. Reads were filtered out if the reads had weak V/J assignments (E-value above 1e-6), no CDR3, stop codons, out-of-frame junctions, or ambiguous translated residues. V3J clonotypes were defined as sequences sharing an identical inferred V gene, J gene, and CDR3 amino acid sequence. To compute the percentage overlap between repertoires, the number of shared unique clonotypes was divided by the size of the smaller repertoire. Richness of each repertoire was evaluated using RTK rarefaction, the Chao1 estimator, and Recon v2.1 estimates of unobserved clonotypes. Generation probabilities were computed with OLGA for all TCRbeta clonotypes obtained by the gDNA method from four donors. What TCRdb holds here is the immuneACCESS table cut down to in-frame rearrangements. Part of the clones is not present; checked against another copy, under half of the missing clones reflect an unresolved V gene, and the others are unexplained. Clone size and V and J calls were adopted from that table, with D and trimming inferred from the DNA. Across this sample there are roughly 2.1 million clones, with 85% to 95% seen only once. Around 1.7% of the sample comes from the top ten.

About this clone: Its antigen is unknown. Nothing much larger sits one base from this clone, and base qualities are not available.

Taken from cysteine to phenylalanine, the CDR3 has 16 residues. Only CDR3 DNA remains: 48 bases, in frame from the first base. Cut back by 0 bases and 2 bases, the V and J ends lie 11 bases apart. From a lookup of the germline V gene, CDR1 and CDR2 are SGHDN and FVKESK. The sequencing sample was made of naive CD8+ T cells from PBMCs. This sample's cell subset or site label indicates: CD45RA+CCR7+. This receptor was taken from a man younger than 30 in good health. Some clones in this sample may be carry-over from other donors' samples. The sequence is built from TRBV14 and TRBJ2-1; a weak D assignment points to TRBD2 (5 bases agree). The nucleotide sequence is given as TGTGCCAGCAGCCAAGAGTATCCAGCGGCCTACAATGAGCAGTTCTTC. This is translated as CASSQEYPAAYNEQFF.